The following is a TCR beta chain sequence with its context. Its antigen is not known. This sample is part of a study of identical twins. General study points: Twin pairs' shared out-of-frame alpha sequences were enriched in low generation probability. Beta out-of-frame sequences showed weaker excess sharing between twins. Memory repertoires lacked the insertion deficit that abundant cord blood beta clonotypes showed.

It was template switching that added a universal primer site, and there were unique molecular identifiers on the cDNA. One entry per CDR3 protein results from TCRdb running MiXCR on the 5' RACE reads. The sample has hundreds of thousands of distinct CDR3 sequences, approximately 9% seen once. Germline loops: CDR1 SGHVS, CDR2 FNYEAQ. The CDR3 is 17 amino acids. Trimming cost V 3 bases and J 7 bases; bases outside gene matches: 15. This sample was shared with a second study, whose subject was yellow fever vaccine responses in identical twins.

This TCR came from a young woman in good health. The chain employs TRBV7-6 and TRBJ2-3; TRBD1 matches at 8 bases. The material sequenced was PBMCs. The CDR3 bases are TGTGCCAGCAGCTTTCAAAGGACAGGGACGGATAGAAATACGCAGTATTTT. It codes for CASSFQRTGTDRNTQYF.